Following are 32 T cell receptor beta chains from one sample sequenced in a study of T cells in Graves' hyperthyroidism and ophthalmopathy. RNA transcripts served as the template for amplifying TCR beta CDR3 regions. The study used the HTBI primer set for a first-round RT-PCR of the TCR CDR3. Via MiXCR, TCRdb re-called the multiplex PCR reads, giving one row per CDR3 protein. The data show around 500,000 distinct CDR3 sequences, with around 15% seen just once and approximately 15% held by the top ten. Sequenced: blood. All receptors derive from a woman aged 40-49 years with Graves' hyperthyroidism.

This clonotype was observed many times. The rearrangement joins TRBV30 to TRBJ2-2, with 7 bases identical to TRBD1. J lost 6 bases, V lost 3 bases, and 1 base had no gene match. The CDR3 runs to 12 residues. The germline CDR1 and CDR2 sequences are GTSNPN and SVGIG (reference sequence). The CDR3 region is CAWRDRAGELFF. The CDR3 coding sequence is TGTGCCTGGAGAGACAGGGCCGGGGAGCTGTTTTTT.

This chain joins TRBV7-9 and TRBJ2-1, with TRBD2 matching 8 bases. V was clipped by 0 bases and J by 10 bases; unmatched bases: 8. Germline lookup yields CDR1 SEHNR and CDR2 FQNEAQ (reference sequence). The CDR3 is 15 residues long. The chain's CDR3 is CASSLASSGRGEQFF. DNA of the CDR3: TGTGCCAGCAGCTTAGCGTCCAGCGGGAGAGGCGAGCAGTTCTTC.

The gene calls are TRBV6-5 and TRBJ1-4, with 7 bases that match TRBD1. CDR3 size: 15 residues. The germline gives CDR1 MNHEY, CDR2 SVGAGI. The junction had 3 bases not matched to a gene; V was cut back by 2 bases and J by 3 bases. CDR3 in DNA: TGTGCCAGCAGTTACCCGGGACAGTCTAATGAAAAACTGTTTTTT. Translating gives CASSYPGQSNEKLFF.

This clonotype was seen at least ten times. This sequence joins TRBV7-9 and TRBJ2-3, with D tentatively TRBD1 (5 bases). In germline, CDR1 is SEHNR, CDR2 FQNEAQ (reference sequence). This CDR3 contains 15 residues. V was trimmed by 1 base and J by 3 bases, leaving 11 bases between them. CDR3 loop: CASSLGRGGTDTQYF. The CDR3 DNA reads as TGTGCCAGCAGCTTAGGAAGGGGTGGTACAGATACGCAGTATTTT.

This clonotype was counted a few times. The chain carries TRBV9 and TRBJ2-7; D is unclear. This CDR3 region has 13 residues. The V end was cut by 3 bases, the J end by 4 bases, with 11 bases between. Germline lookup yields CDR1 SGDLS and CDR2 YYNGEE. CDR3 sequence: CASSADDRYEQYF. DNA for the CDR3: TGTGCCAGCAGCGCGGACGACCGTTACGAGCAGTACTTC.

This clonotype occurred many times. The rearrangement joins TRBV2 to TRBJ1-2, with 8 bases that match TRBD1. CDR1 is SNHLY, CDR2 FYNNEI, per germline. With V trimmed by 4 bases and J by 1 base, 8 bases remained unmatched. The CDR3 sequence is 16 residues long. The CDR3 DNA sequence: TGTGCCAGCAGTGTGGACAGGGCTCCTGTTAACTATGGCTACACCTTC. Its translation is CASSVDRAPVNYGYTF.

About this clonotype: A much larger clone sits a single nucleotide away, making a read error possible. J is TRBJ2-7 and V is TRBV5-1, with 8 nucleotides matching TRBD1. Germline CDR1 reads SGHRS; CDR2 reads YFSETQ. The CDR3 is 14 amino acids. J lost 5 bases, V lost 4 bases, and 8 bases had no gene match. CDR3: CASSMDRANDEQYF. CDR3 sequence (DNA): TGCGCCAGCAGCATGGACAGGGCTAACGACGAGCAGTACTTC.

The CDR3 loop reads CASSNGTNYEQYF. In nucleotides, the CDR3 is TGTGCCAGCAGCAACGGGACAAATTACGAGCAGTACTTC. The chain carries TRBV12-3 or TRBV12-4 and TRBJ2-7; D is perhaps TRBD1 (6 bases). This CDR3 spans 13 amino acids. Trimming removed 6 bases at V and 4 bases at J, with 13 bases between.

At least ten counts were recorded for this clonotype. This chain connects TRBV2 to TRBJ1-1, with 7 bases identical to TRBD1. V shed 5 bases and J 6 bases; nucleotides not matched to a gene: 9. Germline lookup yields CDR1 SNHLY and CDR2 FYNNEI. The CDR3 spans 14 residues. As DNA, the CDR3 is TGTGCCAGCAGTACCCTAGGGGGCGCCGCTGAAGCTTTCTTT. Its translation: CASSTLGGAAEAFF.

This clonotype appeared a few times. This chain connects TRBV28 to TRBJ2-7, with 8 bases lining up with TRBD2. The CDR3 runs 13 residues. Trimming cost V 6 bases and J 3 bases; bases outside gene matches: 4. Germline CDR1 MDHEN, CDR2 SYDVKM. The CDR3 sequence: CASRLGGGYEQYF. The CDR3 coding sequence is TGTGCCAGCAGGCTCGGGGGGGGCTACGAGCAGTACTTC.

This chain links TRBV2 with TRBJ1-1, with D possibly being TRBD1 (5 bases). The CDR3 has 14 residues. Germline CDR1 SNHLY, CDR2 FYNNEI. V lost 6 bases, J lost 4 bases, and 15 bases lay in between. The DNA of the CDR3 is TGTGCCAGCAGAGCCACGGGACTGGGCACTGAAGCTTTCTTT. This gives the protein CASRATGLGTEAFF.

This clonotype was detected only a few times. The CDR3 nucleotides are TGCGCCAGCAGCTTGAATAGGGAAGGAGGCTACACCTTC. Protein: CASSLNREGGYTF. The chain uses TRBV5-1 and TRBJ1-2, with unresolved D. Trimming shortened V by 1 base and J by 8 bases, and 12 bases separated the two germline ends. Germline values: CDR1 SGHRS, CDR2 YFSETQ. This CDR3 has 13 residues.

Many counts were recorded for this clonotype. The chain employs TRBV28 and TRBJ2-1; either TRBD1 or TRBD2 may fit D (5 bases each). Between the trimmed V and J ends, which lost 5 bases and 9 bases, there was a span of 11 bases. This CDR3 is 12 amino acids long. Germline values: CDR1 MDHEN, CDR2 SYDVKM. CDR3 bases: TGTGCCAGCAGTCGGGGCGAAATTGAGCAGTTCTTC. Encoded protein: CASSRGEIEQFF.

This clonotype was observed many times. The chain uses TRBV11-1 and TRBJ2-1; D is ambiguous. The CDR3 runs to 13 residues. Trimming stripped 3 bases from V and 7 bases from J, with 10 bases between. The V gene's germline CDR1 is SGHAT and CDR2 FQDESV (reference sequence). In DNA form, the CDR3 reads TGTGCCAGCAGCTTGCAGATAGGGAATGAGCAGTTCTTC. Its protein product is CASSLQIGNEQFF. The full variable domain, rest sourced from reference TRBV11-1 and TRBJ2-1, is EAEVAQSPRYKITEKSQAVAFWCDPISGHATLYWYRQILGQGPELLVQFQDESVVDDSQLPKDRFSAERLKGVDSTLKIQPAELGDSAMYLCASSLQIGNEQFFGPGTRLTVL.

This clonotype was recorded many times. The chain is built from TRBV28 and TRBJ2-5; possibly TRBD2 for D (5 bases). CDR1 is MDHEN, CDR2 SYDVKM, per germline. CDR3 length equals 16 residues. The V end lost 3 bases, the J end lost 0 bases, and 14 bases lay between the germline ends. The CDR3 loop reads CASSLAGYKYQETQYF. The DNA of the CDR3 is TGTGCCAGCAGTTTGGCGGGCTACAAGTACCAAGAGACCCAGTACTTC.

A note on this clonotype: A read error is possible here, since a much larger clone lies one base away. This CDR3 is CASERECYNNEQFF. The CDR3 DNA is TGTGCCTCGGAGCGGGAGTGTTATAACAATGAGCAGTTCTTC. The rearrangement uses TRBV10-3 and TRBJ2-1; 8 bases are shared with TRBD2. CDR1 and CDR2 from the germline V gene are ENHRY and SYGVKD. This CDR3 is 14 amino acids long. The V and J ends lost 11 bases and 5 bases, in that order; junction bases with no gene match: 11.

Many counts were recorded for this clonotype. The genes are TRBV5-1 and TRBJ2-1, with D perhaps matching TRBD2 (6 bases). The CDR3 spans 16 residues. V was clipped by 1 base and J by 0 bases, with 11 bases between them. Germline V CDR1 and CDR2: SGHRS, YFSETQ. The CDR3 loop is CASSLIRGSSYNEQFF. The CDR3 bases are TGCGCCAGCAGCTTGATTCGGGGGAGCTCCTACAATGAGCAGTTCTTC.

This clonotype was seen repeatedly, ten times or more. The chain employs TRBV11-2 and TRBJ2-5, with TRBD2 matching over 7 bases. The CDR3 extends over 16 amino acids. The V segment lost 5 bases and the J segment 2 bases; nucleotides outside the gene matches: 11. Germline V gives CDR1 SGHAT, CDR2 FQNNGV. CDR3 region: CASSRDGRLNQETQYF. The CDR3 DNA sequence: TGTGCCAGCAGCCGAGACGGGAGGCTGAATCAAGAGACCCAGTACTTC. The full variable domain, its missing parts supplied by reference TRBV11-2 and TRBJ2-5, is EAGVAQSPRYKIIEKRQSVAFWCNPISGHATLYWYQQILGQGPKLLIQFQNNGVVDDSQLPKDRFSAERLKGVDSTLKIQPAKLEDSAVYLCASSRDGRLNQETQYFGPGTRLLVL.

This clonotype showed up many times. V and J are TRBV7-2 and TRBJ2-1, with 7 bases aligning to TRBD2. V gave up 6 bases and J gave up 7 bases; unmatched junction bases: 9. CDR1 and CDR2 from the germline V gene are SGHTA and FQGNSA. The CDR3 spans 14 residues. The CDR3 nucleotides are TGTGCCAGCAGAATGACTAGCAGGGTAAATGAGCAGTTCTTC. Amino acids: CASRMTSRVNEQFF. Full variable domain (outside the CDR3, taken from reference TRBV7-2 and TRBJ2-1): GAGVSQSPSNKVTEKGKDVELRCDPISGHTALYWYRQSLGQGLEFLIYFQGNSAPDKSGLPSDRFSAERTGGSVSTLTIQRTQQEDSAVYLCASRMTSRVNEQFFGPGTRLTVL.

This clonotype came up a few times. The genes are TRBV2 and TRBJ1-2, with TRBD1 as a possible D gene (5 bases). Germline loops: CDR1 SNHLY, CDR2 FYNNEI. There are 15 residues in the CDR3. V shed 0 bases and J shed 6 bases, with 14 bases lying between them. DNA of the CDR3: TGTGCCAGCAGTGAAGCGTTGTTGGGGGGGAATGGCTACACCTTC. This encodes CASSEALLGGNGYTF.

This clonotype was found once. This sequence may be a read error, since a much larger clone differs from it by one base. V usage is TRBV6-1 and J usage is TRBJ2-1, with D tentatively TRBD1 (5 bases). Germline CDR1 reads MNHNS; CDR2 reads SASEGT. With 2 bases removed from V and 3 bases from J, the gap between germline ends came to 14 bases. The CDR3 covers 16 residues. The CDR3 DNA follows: TGTGCCAGCAGTGAAAACTCTGGGGCTCTCTACAATGAGCAGTTCTTC. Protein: CASSENSGALYNEQFF.

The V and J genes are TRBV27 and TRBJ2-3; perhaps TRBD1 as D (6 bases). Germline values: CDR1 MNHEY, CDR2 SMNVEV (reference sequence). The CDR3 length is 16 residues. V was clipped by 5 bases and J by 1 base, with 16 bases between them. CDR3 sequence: CASSRDRSIGTDTQYF. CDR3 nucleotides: TGTGCCAGCAGTCGAGACAGGTCCATAGGCACAGATACGCAGTATTTT.

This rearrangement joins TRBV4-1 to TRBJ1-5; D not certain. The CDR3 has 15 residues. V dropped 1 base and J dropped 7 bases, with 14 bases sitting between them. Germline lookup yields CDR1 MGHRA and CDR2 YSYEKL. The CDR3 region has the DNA TGCGCCAGCAGCCAAGGTCTAACAGTCGTCCAGCCCCAGCATTTT. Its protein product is CASSQGLTVVQPQHF.

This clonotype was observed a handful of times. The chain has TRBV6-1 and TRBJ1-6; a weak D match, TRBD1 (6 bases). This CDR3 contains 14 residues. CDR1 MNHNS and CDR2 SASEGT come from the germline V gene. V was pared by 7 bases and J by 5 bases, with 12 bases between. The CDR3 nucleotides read TGTGCCAGCACCATGACAGGAGATAATTCACCCCTCCACTTT. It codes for CASTMTGDNSPLHF.

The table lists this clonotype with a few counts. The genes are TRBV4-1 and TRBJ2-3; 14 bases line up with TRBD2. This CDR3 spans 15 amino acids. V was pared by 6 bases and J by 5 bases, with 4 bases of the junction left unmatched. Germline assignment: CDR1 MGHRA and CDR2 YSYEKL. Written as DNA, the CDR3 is TGCGCCAGCAGTTCCGGGACTAGCGGGGGAGATACGCAGTATTTT. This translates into CASSSGTSGGDTQYF.

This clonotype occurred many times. The CDR3 sequence: CASGFQVETQYF. The CDR3 DNA reads as TGTGCTAGTGGTTTTCAGGTGGAGACCCAGTACTTC. V usage is TRBV12-5 and J usage is TRBJ2-5; no firm D call. The CDR3 has 12 amino acids. V was pared by 3 bases and J by 5 bases, with 7 bases between. Germline CDR1 LGHNT, CDR2 FRNRAP.

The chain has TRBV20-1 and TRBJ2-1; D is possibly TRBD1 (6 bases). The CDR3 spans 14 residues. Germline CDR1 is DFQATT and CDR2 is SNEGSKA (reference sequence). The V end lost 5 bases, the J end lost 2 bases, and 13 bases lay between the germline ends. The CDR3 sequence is CSARRGGPYNEQFF. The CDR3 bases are TGCAGTGCTCGAAGAGGGGGACCCTACAATGAGCAGTTCTTC.

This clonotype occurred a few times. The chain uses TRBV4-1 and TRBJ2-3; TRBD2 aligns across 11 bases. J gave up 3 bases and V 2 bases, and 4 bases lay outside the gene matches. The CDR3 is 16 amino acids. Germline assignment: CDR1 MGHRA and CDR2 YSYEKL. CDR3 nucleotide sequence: TGCGCCAGCAGCCAATCCATAGCGGGGGGGACAGATACGCAGTATTTT. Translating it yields CASSQSIAGGTDTQYF.

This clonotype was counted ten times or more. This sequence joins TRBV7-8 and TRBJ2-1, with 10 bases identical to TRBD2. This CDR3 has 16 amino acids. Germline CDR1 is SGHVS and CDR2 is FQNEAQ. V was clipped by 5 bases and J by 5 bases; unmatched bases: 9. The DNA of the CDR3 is TGTGCCAGCAGCGACCGACTAGCGGGTCTGAACAATGAGCAGTTCTTC. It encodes CASSDRLAGLNNEQFF.

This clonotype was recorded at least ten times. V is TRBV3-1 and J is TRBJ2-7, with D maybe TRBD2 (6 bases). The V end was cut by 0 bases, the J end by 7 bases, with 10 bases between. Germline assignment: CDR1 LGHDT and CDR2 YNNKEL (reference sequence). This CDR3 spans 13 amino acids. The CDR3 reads CASSQEVAGEQYF. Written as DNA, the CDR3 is TGTGCCAGCAGCCAAGAAGTCGCGGGGGAGCAGTACTTC.

The CDR3 loop reads CASSPYRGPGELFF. CDR3 bases: TGTGCCAGCAGCCCATACAGGGGACCCGGGGAGCTGTTTTTT. The chain carries TRBV13 and TRBJ2-2, with 7 nucleotides matching TRBD1. Germline assignment: CDR1 PRHDT and CDR2 FYEKMQ (reference sequence). CDR3 length: 14 residues. V was pared by 5 bases and J by 6 bases, with 6 bases of the junction left unmatched. The full variable domain, completed using reference TRBV13 and TRBJ2-2, is AAGVIQSPRHLIKEKRETATLKCYPIPRHDTVYWYQQGPGQDPQFLISFYEKMQSDKGSIPDRFSAQQFSDYHSELNMSSLELGDSALYFCASSPYRGPGELFFGEGSRLTVL.

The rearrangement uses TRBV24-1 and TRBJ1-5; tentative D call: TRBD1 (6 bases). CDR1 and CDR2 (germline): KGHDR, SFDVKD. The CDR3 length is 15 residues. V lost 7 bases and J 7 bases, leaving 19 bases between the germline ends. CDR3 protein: CATSQGKISGQPQHF. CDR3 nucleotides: TGTGCCACCAGCCAGGGGAAGATCTCAGGACAGCCCCAGCATTTT.